These T cell receptor beta chains were read from a single sample in a study of Ad26.COV2.S vaccination and SARS-CoV-2 variants. Sequenced by immunoSEQ multiplex PCR; TCRdb stores in-frame clones only, minus some. The repertoire has 350,000 to 400,000 clones, 80% to 90% of them found once; the top ten carry approximately 3.7%. The input for sequencing was peripheral blood, taken in a trial of Ad26.COV2.S vaccine versus placebo. Receptors originate from a person aged 18 to 59 who received the Ad26.COV2.S COVID-19 vaccine or a placebo. CDR3s include the opening cysteine and the closing phenylalanine or tryptophan. A D gene is named only where the DNA matches it firmly. Some rows have no size entry. The others give once, few or many, or a class for an expanded clone.

clone_size d_call j_call v_call cdr3_nt cdr3_aa
. . TRBJ1-2 TRBV7-8 TGTGCCAGCAGCTTTCTTATCGGCGGCTACACCTTC CASSFLIGGYTF
. . TRBJ2-1 TRBV7-2 TGTGCCAGCAGCCTCCGGACTTTCCCTCCGGGGAATGAGCAGTTCTTC CASSLRTFPPGNEQFF
. . TRBJ2-3 TRBV11-2 TGTGCCAGCAGCTTAGGACATGAGGGCCGGGATACGCAGTATTTT CASSLGHEGRDTQYF
. TRBD1 TRBJ2-2 TRBV18 TGTGCCAGCTCACCTGGGACAGGAAGGAACACCGGGGAGCTGTTTTTT CASSPGTGRNTGELFF
. . TRBJ2-7 TRBV11-2 TGTGCCAGCTCTCAACCTGGCGGGCAGGGGAGCCACGAGCAGTACTTC CASSQPGGQGSHEQYF
once TRBD2 TRBJ2-5 TRBV5-4 TGTGCCAGCAGCCCCGGACTAGCGGGGATTCGAGAGACCCAGTACTTC CASSPGLAGIRETQYF
. TRBD1 TRBJ2-7 TRBV2 TGTGCCAGCAGTGCGGCCCTACCGGGACAGGGCCACGAGCAGTACTTC CASSAALPGQGHEQYF
. TRBD2 TRBJ2-1 TRBV2 TGTGCCAGCAAAGTCCGACTAGCGAACAATGAGCAGTTCTTC CASKVRLANNEQFF
. . TRBJ1-5 TRBV12-5 TGTGCTAGTGGACCGAAGTATCAGCCCCAGCATTTT CASGPKYQPQHF
. . TRBJ1-2 TRBV7-8 TGTGCCAGCAGCCTACGACAGAACTATGGCTACACCTTC CASSLRQNYGYTF
. TRBD1 TRBJ1-1 TRBV10-1 TGCGCCAGCACCGCCGACAGGGGAGGATGGACTGAAGCTTTCTTT CASTADRGGWTEAFF
. . TRBJ2-5 TRBV2 TGTGCCAGTCGGGATTTCCAAGAGACCCAGTACTTC CASRDFQETQYF
once . TRBJ1-2 TRBV30 TGTGCCTGGAGTCGGCCGGAGGGGGACTATGGCTACACCTTC CAWSRPEGDYGYTF
. . TRBJ1-2 TRBV7-9 TGTGCCAGCAGCTTAACAACGCTAGTGTATGGCTACACCTTC CASSLTTLVYGYTF
. . TRBJ2-7 TRBV6-2/TRBV6-3 TGTGCCAGCAGCAAACTGAGGGGCGCGGGCGAGCAGTACTTC CASSKLRGAGEQYF
. . TRBJ1-4 TRBV6-2/TRBV6-3 TGTGCCAGCAGCCATCAAGGGGACGAAAAACTGTTTTTT CASSHQGDEKLFF
. . TRBJ2-1 TRBV18 TGTGCCAGCTCACCACCAACTGGAACAGGGATTGGGAATGAGCAGTTCTTC CASSPPTGTGIGNEQFF
once TRBD1 TRBJ1-1 TRBV6-5 TGTGCCAGCAGTTTCCTCGACAGGGGTAACACTGAAGCTTTCTTT CASSFLDRGNTEAFF
. . TRBJ1-3 TRBV5-1 TGCGCCAGCAGCTTCGGGGGAGAAGCTGGAAACACCATATATTTT CASSFGGEAGNTIYF
. . TRBJ2-5 TRBV19 TGTGCCAGTAGTACCGAACTAGAGCGTCTCCAAGAGACCCAGTACTTC CASSTELERLQETQYF
. . TRBJ2-7 TRBV10-3 TGTGCCATCAGTGAGGGCGGAGGCACCTACGAGCAGTACTTC CAISEGGGTYEQYF
. . TRBJ2-2 TRBV12-3/TRBV12-4 TGTGCCAGCAGTCTCGGGTTGAGCGGGGAGCTGTTTTTT CASSLGLSGELFF
. . TRBJ1-5 TRBV6-1 TGTGCCAGCAGTGACACCTACAATCAGCCCCAGCATTTT CASSDTYNQPQHF
. TRBD1 TRBJ1-1 TRBV5-1 TGCGCCAGCAGCTTGTGGGACAGGGAAGCCGAAGCTTTCTTT CASSLWDREAEAFF
. . TRBJ1-2 TRBV3-1/TRBV3-2 TGTGCCAGCAGCCAAGGCCCCCTGGGGGTGGGCTACACCTTC CASSQGPLGVGYTF
. . TRBJ2-3 TRBV2 TGTGCCAGCAGTGCCATAACTAGCACAGATACGCAGTATTTT CASSAITSTDTQYF
once . TRBJ2-1 TRBV5-4 TGTGCCAGCAGCTTGGTAGATCGATCCTACAATGAGCAGTTCTTC CASSLVDRSYNEQFF